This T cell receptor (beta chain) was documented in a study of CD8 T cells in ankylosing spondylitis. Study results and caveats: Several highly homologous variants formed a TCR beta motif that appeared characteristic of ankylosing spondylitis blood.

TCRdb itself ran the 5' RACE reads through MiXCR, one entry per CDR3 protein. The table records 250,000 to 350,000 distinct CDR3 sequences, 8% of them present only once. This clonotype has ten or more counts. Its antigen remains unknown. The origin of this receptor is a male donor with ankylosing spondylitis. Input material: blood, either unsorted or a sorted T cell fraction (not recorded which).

Written as DNA, the CDR3 is TGTGCCAGTAGTACGTCCTTTTTCGACACTGAAGCTTTCTTT. Translation gives CASSTSFFDTEAFF. The chain employs TRBV19 and TRBJ1-1, with D hard to call. Germline CDR1 is LNHDA and CDR2 is SQIVND (reference sequence). Trimming removed 4 bases at V and 3 bases at J, with 12 bases between. The CDR3 consists of 14 residues. Full variable domain (missing parts from reference TRBV19 and TRBJ1-1): DGGITQSPKYLFRKEGQNVTLSCEQNLNHDAMYWYRQDPGQGLRLIYYSQIVNDFQKGDIAEGYSVSREKKESFPLTVTSAQKNPTAFYLCASSTSFFDTEAFFGQGTRLTVV.